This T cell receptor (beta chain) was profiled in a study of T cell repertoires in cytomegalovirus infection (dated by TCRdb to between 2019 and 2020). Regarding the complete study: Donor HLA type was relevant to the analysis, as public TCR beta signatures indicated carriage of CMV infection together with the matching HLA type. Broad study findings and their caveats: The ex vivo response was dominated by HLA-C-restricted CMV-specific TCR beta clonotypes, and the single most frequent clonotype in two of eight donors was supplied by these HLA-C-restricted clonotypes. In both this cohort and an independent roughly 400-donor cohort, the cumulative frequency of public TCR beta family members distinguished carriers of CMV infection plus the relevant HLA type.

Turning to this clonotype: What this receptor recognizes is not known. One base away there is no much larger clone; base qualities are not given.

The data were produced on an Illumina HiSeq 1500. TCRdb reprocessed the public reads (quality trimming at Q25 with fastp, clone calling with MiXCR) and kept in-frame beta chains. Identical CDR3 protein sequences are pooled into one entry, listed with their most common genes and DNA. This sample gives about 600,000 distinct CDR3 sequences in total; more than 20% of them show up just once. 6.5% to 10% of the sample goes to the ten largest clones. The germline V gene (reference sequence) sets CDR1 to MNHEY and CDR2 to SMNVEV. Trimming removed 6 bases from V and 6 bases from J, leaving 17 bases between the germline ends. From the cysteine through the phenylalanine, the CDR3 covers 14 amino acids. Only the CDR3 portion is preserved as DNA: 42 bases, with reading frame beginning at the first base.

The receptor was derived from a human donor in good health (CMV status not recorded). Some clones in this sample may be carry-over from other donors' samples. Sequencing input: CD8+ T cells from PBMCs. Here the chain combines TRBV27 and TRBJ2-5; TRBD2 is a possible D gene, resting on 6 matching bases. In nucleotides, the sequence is TGTGCCAGCAGCCTGGCGGGGCCGGGAAAGACCCAGTACTTC. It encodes CASSLAGPGKTQYF.